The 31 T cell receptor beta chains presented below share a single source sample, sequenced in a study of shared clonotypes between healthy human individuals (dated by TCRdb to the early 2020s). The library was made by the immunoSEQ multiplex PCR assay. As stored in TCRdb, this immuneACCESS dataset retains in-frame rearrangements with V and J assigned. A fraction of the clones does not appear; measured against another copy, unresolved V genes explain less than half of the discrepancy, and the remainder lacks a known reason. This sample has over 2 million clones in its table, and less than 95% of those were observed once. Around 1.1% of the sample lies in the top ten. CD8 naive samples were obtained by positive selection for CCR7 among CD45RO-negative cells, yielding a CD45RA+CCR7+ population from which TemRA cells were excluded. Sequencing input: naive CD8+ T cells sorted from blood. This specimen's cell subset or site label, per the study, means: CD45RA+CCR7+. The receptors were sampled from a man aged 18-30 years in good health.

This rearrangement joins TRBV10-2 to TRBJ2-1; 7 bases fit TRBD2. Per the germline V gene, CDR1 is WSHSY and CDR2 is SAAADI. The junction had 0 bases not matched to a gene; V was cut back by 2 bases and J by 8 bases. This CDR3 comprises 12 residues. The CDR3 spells CASSEGGDEQFF. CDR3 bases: TGCGCCAGCAGTGAGGGGGGGGATGAGCAGTTCTTC.

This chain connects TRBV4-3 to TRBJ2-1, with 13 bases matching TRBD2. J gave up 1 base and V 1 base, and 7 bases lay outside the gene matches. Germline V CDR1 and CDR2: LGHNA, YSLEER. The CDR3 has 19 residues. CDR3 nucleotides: TGCGCCAGCAGCCAAGGACTAGCGGGAGGCTATCGGTCCTACAATGAGCAGTTCTTC. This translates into CASSQGLAGGYRSYNEQFF.

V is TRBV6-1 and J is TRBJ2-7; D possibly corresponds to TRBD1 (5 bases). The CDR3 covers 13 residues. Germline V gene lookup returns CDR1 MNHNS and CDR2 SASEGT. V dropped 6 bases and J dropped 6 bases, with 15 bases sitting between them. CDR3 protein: CASRTLQGSEQYF. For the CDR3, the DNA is TGTGCCAGCAGGACACTCCAGGGTTCCGAGCAGTACTTC.

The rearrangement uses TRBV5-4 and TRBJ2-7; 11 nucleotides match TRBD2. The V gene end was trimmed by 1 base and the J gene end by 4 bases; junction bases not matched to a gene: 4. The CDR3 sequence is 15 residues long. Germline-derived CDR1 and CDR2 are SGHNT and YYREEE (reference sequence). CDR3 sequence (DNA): TGTGCCAGCAGCTTGAGTAGCGGGGGGGCTTACGAGCAGTACTTC. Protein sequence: CASSLSSGGAYEQYF.

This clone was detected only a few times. Written as DNA, the CDR3 is TGTGCCAGCAGCTTACAGAAGACTGAAGCTTTCTTT. Its protein product is CASSLQKTEAFF. V is TRBV7-9 and J is TRBJ1-1; no clear D gene. Germline CDR1 SEHNR, CDR2 FQNEAQ (reference sequence). The germline V and J ends were trimmed by 2 bases and 5 bases, with 6 bases remaining between them. The CDR3 extends over 12 amino acids.

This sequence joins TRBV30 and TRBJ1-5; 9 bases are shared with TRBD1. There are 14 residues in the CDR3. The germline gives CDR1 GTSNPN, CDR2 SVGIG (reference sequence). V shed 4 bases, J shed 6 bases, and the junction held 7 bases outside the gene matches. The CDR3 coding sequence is TGTGCCTGGAAGGACAGGGGTTATAGTCAGCCCCAGCATTTT. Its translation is CAWKDRGYSQPQHF.

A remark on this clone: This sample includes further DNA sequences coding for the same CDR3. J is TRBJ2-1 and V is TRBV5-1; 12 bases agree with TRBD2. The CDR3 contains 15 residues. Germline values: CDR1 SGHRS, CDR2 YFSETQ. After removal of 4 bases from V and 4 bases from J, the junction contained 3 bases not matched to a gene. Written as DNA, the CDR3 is TGCGCCAGCAGCCTCGGGACTAGCGGGTACAATGAGCAGTTCTTC. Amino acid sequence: CASSLGTSGYNEQFF.

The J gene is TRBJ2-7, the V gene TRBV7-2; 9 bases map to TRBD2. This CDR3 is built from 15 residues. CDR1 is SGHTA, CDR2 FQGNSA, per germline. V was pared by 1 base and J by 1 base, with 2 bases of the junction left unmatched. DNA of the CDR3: TGTGCCAGCAGCTTAGGACTAGCGGTGTCCTACGAGCAGTACTTC. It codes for CASSLGLAVSYEQYF.

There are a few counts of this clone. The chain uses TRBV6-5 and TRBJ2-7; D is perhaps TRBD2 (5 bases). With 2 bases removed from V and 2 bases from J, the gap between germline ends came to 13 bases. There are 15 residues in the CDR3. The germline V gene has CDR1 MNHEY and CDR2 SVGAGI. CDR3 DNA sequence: TGTGCCAGCAGTTACGGGCCCCTGGGAGCCTACGAGCAGTACTTC. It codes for CASSYGPLGAYEQYF.

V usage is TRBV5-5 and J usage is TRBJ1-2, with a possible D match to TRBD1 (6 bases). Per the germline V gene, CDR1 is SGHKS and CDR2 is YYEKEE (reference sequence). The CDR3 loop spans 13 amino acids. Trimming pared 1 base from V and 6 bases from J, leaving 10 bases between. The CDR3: CASSLHTGNGYTF. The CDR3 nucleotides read TGTGCCAGCAGCTTGCATACAGGGAATGGCTACACCTTC.

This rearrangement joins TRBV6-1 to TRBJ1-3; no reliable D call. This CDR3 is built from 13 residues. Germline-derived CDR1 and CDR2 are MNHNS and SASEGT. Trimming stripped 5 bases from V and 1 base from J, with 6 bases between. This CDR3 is CASSRGSGNTIYF. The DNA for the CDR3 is TGTGCCAGCAGTCGTGGATCTGGAAACACCATATATTTT.

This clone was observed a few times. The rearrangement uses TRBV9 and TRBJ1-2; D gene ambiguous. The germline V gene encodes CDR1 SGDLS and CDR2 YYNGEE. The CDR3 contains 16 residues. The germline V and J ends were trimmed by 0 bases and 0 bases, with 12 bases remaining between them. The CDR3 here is CASSVGAEPTNYGYTF. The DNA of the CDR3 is TGTGCCAGCAGCGTAGGGGCAGAGCCCACTAACTATGGCTACACCTTC.

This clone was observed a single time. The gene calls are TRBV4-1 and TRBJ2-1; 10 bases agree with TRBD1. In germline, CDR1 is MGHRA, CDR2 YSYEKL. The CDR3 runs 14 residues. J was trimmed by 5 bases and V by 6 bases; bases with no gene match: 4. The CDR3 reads CASRSGTGDNEQFF. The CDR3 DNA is TGCGCCAGCAGATCCGGGACAGGGGACAATGAGCAGTTCTTC.

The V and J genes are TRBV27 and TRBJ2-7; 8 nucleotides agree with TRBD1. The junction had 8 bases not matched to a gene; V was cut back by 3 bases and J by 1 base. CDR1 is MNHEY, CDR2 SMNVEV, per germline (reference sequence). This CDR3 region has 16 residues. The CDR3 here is CASSFSGQGDSYEQYF. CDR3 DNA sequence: TGTGCCAGCAGTTTCTCCGGACAGGGCGATTCCTACGAGCAGTACTTC.

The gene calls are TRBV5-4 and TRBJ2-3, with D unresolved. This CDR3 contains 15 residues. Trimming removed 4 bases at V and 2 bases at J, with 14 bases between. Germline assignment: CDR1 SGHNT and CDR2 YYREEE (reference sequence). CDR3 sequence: CASSPGSTLTDTQYF. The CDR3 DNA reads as TGTGCCAGCAGCCCCGGGTCTACTCTCACAGATACGCAGTATTTT.

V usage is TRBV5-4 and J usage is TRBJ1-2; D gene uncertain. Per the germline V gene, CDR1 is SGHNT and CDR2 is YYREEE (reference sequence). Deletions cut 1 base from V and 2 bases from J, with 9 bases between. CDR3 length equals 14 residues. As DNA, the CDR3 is TGTGCCAGCAGCTTGCAGGCAGGCAACTATGGCTACACCTTC. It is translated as CASSLQAGNYGYTF.

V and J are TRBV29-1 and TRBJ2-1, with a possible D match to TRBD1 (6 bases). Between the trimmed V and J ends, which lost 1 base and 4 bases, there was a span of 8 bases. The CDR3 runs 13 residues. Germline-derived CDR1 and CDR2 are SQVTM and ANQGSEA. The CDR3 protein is CSVEVDSYNEQFF. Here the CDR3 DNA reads TGCAGCGTTGAAGTGGACAGTTACAATGAGCAGTTCTTC.

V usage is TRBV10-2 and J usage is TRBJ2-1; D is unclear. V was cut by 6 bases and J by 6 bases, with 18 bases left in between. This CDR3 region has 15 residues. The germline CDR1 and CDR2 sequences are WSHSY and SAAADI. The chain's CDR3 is CASRPTKLGFNEQFF. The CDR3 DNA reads TGCGCCAGCAGGCCCACTAAACTCGGGTTCAATGAGCAGTTCTTC.

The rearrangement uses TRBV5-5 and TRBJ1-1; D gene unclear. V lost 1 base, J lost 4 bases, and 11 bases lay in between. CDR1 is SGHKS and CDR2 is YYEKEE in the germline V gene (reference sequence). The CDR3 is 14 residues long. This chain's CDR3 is CASSLSGEGTEAFF. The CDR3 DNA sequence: TGTGCCAGCAGCTTGTCCGGGGAAGGCACTGAAGCTTTCTTT. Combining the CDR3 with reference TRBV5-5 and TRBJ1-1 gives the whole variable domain DAGVTQSPTHLIKTRGQQVTLRCSPISGHKSVSWYQQVLGQGPQFIFQYYEKEERGRGNFPDRFSARQFPNYSSELNVNALLLGDSALYLCASSLSGEGTEAFFGQGTRLTVV.

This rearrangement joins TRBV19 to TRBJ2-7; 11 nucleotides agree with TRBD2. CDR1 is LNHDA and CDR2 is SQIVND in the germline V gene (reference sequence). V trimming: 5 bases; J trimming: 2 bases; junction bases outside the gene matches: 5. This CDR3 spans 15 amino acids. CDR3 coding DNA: TGTGCCAGTAGTGTACTAGCGGGAGTTGCCTACGAGCAGTACTTC. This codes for CASSVLAGVAYEQYF.

The CDR3 region is CASSLSDRPNTGELFF. As DNA, the CDR3 is TGTGCCAGCAGCCTATCCGACAGGCCAAACACCGGGGAGCTGTTTTTT. The V gene is TRBV13, the J gene TRBJ2-2, with D perhaps TRBD1 (6 bases). Trimming left V 5 bases short and J 2 bases short, with 15 bases between. Germline V gives CDR1 PRHDT, CDR2 FYEKMQ (reference sequence). The CDR3 is 16 amino acids. The whole variable domain, remainder taken from reference TRBV13 and TRBJ2-2, is AAGVIQSPRHLIKEKRETATLKCYPIPRHDTVYWYQQGPGQDPQFLISFYEKMQSDKGSIPDRFSAQQFSDYHSELNMSSLELGDSALYFCASSLSDRPNTGELFFGEGSRLTVL.

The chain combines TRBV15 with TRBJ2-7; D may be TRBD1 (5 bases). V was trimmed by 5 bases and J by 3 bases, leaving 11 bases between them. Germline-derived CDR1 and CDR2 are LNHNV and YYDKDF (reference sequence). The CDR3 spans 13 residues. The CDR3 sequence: CATSVSQGYEQYF. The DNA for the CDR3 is TGTGCCACCAGCGTAAGTCAGGGCTACGAGCAGTACTTC.

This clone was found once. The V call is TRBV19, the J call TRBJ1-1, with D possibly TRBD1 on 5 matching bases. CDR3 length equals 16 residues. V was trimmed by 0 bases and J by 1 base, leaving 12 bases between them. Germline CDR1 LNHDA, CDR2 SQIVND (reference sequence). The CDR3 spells CASSIDRVGENTEAFF. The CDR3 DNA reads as TGTGCCAGTAGTATAGATCGGGTAGGGGAGAACACTGAAGCTTTCTTT.

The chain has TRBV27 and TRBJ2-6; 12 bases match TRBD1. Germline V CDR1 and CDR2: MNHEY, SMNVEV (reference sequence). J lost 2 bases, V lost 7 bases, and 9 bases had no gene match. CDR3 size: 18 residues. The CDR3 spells CASTPLGQGATGANVLTF. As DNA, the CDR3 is TGTGCCAGCACCCCACTGGGACAGGGGGCGACTGGGGCCAACGTCCTGACTTTC.

DNA for the CDR3: TGCGCCAGCAGCCAAACGTCGACGGAGCCAGGAGGCTACACCTTC. Protein product: CASSQTSTEPGGYTF. J is TRBJ1-2 and V is TRBV4-1; unclear D gene. The CDR3 runs 15 residues. V lost 2 bases to trimming and J lost 8 bases, with 18 bases between them. Germline V gives CDR1 MGHRA, CDR2 YSYEKL.

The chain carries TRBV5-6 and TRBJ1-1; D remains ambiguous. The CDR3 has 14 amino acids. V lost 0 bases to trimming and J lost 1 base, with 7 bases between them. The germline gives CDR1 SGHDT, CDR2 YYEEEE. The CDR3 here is CASSLVWENTEAFF. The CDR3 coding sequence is TGTGCCAGCAGCTTGGTCTGGGAGAACACTGAAGCTTTCTTT.

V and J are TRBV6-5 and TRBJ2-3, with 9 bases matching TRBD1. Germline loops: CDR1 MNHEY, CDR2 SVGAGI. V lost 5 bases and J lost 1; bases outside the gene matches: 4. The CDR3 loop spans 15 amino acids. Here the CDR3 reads CASSPRTGGTDTQYF. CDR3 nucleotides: TGTGCCAGCAGTCCGCGGACAGGGGGCACAGATACGCAGTATTTT.

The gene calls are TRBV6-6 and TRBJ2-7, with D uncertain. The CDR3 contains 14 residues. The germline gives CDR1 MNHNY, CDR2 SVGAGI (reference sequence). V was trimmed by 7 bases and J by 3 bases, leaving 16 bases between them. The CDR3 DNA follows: TGTGCCAGCAACATTAACTCTCTAATCTACGAGCAGTACTTC. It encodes CASNINSLIYEQYF.

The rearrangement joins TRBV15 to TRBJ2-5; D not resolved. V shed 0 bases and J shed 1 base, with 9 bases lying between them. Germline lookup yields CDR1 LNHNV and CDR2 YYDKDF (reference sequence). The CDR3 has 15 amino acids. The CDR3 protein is CATSRDPLVQETQYF. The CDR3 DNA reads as TGTGCCACCAGCAGAGATCCGTTGGTCCAAGAGACCCAGTACTTC. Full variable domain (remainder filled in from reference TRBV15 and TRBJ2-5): DAMVIQNPRYQVTQFGKPVTLSCSQTLNHNVMYWYQQKSSQAPKLLFHYYDKDFNNEADTPDNFQSRRPNTSFCFLDIRSPGLGDTAMYLCATSRDPLVQETQYFGPGTRLLVL.

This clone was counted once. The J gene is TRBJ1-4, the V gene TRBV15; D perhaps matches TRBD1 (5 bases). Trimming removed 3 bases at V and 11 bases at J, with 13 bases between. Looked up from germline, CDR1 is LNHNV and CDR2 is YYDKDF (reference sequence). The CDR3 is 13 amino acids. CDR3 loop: CATSSGDLEKLFF. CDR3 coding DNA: TGTGCCACCAGCAGTGGGGACCTTGAGAAACTGTTTTTT.

The CDR3 protein is CASSAGFTNIQYF. CDR3 coding DNA: TGTGCCAGCAGTGCCGGGTTTACAAACATTCAGTACTTC. The chain employs TRBV28 and TRBJ2-4; D is undetermined. V lost 5 bases and J lost 6, with 11 bases in between. The germline V gene encodes CDR1 MDHEN and CDR2 SYDVKM. The CDR3 is made up of 13 amino acids.